Described below is a single T cell receptor beta chain sequence and its context. This entry is derived from a study of cytomegalovirus exposure and HLA in healthy donors. Use of 60 Vbeta and 13 Jbeta primers characterized the PCR. Using immunoSEQ multiplex PCR, the repertoire was profiled, and TCRdb retains in-frame clones only, with some absent. Here the sample spans 250,000 to 350,000 clones, around 86% being singletons. Sequenced: PBMCs. The TCR originated in a man between 35 and 55 years old in good health and CMV-seropositive.

The CDR3 DNA follows: TGTGCCAGCAGTTTCGAGCGGAGCTCCTACGAGCAGTACTTC. Translated: CASSFERSSYEQYF. This rearrangement joins TRBV27 to TRBJ2-5, with TRBD2 as a possible D gene (5 bases). The J call is uncertain, as TRBJ2-7 better fits the DNA end. There are 14 residues in the CDR3. CDR1 and CDR2 (germline): MNHEY, SMNVEV (reference sequence).